These 27 T cell receptor beta chains were all obtained from the same sample, sequenced in a study of T cells after yellow fever vaccination. In TCRdb, the 5' RACE reads were re-called with MiXCR into one record per CDR3 protein. The profile shows about 350,000 distinct CDR3 sequences, roughly 8.4% of them singletons. The sample consisted of PBMCs, taken roughly seven weeks after the first yellow fever vaccination. These receptors all come from a man aged 18-30 years who received the YFV17D yellow fever vaccine.

The DNA for the CDR3 is TGCGCCAGCAGCGCGGGGGCAAACACAGATACGCAGTATTTT. Translation: CASSAGANTDTQYF. The chain employs TRBV5-1 and TRBJ2-3; D possibly corresponds to TRBD2 (7 bases). V was pared by 4 bases and J by 2 bases, with 11 bases between. Looked up from germline, CDR1 is SGHRS and CDR2 is YFSETQ. The CDR3 contains 14 residues.

The genes are TRBV6-2 or TRBV6-3 and TRBJ1-4; tentatively, D is TRBD1 (6 bases). The CDR3 has 17 amino acids. V lost 7 bases and J 5 bases, leaving 23 bases between the germline ends. Germline CDR1 is MNHEY and CDR2 is SVGEGT. In DNA, the CDR3 is TGTGCCAGCAAACCCCCGGACAGTGGACCAGGAAATGAAAAACTGTTTTTT. Translation gives CASKPPDSGPGNEKLFF.

This clonotype was seen many times. The germline gene is not matched at one end of the junction; a read error may be the cause. The chain couples TRBV7-2 to TRBJ2-4, with 8 nucleotides matching TRBD2. This CDR3 region has 15 residues. Germline values: CDR1 SGHTA, CDR2 FQGNSA. CDR3 in DNA: TGTGCCAGCAGTTTAATCCGGGGGGGCCTATTGAAGCACCACTTC. Translation: CASSLIRGGLLKHHF.

V usage is TRBV9 and J usage is TRBJ1-1; 8 nucleotides match TRBD1. The CDR3 extends over 16 amino acids. V shed 2 bases and J 1 base; nucleotides not matched to a gene: 7. Germline V lookup: CDR1 SGDLS, CDR2 YYNGEE. In DNA, the CDR3 is TGTGCCAGCAGCGTCGACCCGACAGGGGCGAACACTGAAGCTTTCTTT. Protein: CASSVDPTGANTEAFF.

This chain links TRBV5-1 with TRBJ2-3; 8 bases align to TRBD2. The CDR3 spans 16 residues. V lost 0 bases, J lost 2 bases, and 5 bases stayed unmatched. Germline CDR1 and CDR2: SGHRS and YFSETQ. The CDR3 DNA reads as TGCGCCAGCAGCTTGGTACTAGCGGCCCTCACAGATACGCAGTATTTT. Translated: CASSLVLAALTDTQYF.

This clonotype has only a few counts. The rearrangement links TRBV4-3 to TRBJ2-3; D gene uncertain. Germline V gene sequence: CDR1 LGHNA, CDR2 YSLEER. The CDR3 is 15 residues long. V gave up 0 bases and J gave up 4 bases, with 11 bases separating them. DNA of the CDR3: TGCGCCAGCAGCCAAGAAGGTTACCTCGCAGATACGCAGTATTTT. Protein sequence: CASSQEGYLADTQYF.

The rearrangement joins TRBV29-1 to TRBJ2-3; the D gene is possibly TRBD2 (6 bases). V dropped 0 bases and J dropped 4 bases, with 11 bases sitting between them. CDR3 length: 14 residues. Germline V lookup: CDR1 SQVTM, CDR2 ANQGSEA. CDR3 sequence reads: CSVEDSGRSDTQYF. CDR3 DNA sequence: TGCAGCGTTGAAGATTCAGGGAGGTCAGATACGCAGTATTTT.

This clonotype appeared a few times. CDR3 DNA sequence: TGTGCCAGCAGCGTAGAAGCCGTCGGACGTGCCACCGGGGAGCTGTTTTTT. Translation: CASSVEAVGRATGELFF. The chain links TRBV9 to TRBJ2-2; D not resolved. The ends were cut back, 0 bases at V and 4 bases at J, with 16 bases in the middle. This CDR3 is built from 17 residues. CDR1 and CDR2 (germline): SGDLS, YYNGEE.

V usage is TRBV4-3 and J usage is TRBJ2-1, with D tentatively TRBD2 (5 bases). Trimming left V 4 bases short and J 4 bases short, with 14 bases between. The CDR3 extends over 15 amino acids. The germline V gene encodes CDR1 LGHNA and CDR2 YSLEER. CDR3 amino acids: CASSRMSGNYNEQFF. CDR3 DNA: TGCGCCAGCAGCCGGATGAGCGGCAATTACAATGAGCAGTTCTTC.

In this sample, this clonotype turned up once. The junction differs from germline at one of its ends, possibly a read error. The chain carries TRBV20-1 and TRBJ1-6, with a possible D match to TRBD1 (5 bases). Per the germline V gene, CDR1 is DFQATT and CDR2 is SNEGSKA (reference sequence). The length of the CDR3 is 16 residues. The CDR3 nucleotides are TGCTGTGCTAGAAGGCGGGGGTTCTCCTATAATTCACCCCTCCACTTT. It translates to CCARRRGFSYNSPLHF.

In its sample, this clonotype was seen a few times. The chain links TRBV7-9 to TRBJ1-1; 11 nucleotides line up with TRBD1. CDR1 and CDR2 from the germline V gene are SEHNR and FQNEAQ (reference sequence). V shed 3 bases, J shed 4 bases, and the junction held 10 bases outside the gene matches. This CDR3 is 17 amino acids long. The CDR3 bases are TGTGCCAGCAGCTTTCGTCGGACAGGGGGCGCGGGCACTGAAGCTTTCTTT. This sequence encodes CASSFRRTGGAGTEAFF.

The V call is TRBV7-2, the J call TRBJ2-3, with 8 bases aligning to TRBD1. The germline V gene has CDR1 SGHTA and CDR2 FQGNSA. V lost 6 bases, J lost 0 bases, and 5 bases stayed unmatched. The CDR3 covers 15 residues. DNA of the CDR3: TGTGCCAGCAGGACAGGGGCGCTTAGCACAGATACGCAGTATTTT. It yields the protein CASRTGALSTDTQYF.

The V and J genes are TRBV11-2 and TRBJ2-1; TRBD1 is a possible D gene (6 bases). The V gene's germline CDR1 is SGHAT and CDR2 FQNNGV. The CDR3 spans 16 residues. V gave up 5 bases and J gave up 4 bases, with 18 bases separating them. CDR3 region: CASSPLWQGMYNEQFF. Here the CDR3 DNA reads TGTGCCAGCAGCCCCCTCTGGCAGGGGATGTACAATGAGCAGTTCTTC.

This rearrangement joins TRBV12-3 or TRBV12-4 to TRBJ1-2; D perhaps matches TRBD1 (5 bases). Trimming left V 0 bases short and J 8 bases short, with 10 bases between. There are 13 residues in the CDR3. The DNA for the CDR3 is TGTGCCAGCAGTTTAGCGGGGCTGAAGGGCTACACCTTC. This translates into CASSLAGLKGYTF.

This chain connects TRBV5-1 to TRBJ2-7, with 7 bases that match TRBD2. Germline V gene data show CDR1 as SGHRS and CDR2 as YFSETQ. After removal of 7 bases from V and 2 bases from J, the junction contained 12 bases not matched to a gene. CDR3 length equals 15 residues. The CDR3 DNA follows: TGCGCCAGCCGACTATTAGCGGGTGAAACCTACGAGCAGTACTTC. It codes for CASRLLAGETYEQYF.

The V and J genes are TRBV5-1 and TRBJ1-2; no reliable D call. This CDR3 contains 13 residues. The V and J ends lost 5 bases and 8 bases respectively, with 16 bases between them. Germline assignment: CDR1 SGHRS and CDR2 YFSETQ. The CDR3 region has the DNA TGCGCCAGCAGGACTGGCCCTATCGAGGGCTACACCTTC. This gives the protein CASRTGPIEGYTF.

This clonotype was counted once. The V gene is TRBV28, the J gene TRBJ2-7, with D perhaps given as TRBD1 or TRBD2 (5 bases each). The CDR3 contains 12 residues. Germline V CDR1 and CDR2: MDHEN, SYDVKM. Trimming removed 7 bases at V and 3 bases at J, with 10 bases between. CDR3 region: CASTRDGYEQYF. As DNA, the CDR3 is TGTGCCAGCACCCGGGACGGCTACGAGCAGTACTTC.

The rearrangement links TRBV5-8 to TRBJ1-6; 7 bases are shared with TRBD1. J lost 10 bases, V lost 0 bases, and 4 bases had no gene match. CDR1 is SGHTS, CDR2 YDEGEE, per germline. The CDR3 runs 14 residues. As DNA, the CDR3 is TGTGCCAGCAGCTTGGGCCAGGGGGTATCACCCCTCCACTTT. Translating it yields CASSLGQGVSPLHF.

The chain has TRBV6-1 and TRBJ2-5; TRBD2 might be the D (7 bases). CDR1 MNHNS and CDR2 SASEGT come from the germline V gene. Trimming took off 5 bases at V and 5 bases at J, with 18 bases between the two ends. This CDR3 has 15 amino acids. The CDR3: CASSQGGGIWETQYF. The CDR3 nucleotides are TGTGCCAGCAGTCAAGGGGGGGGGATTTGGGAGACCCAGTACTTC.

This chain joins TRBV21-1 and TRBJ2-2; the table's D call, TRBD1, has no DNA check behind it. TRBV21-1 represents a pseudogene. This CDR3 comprises 18 residues. The CDR3 coding sequence is TGTGCCAGCAGCAAAGCGCTCTTAGGGACAGGGCCGACCGGGGAGCTGTTTTTT. This encodes CASSKALLGTGPTGELFF.

The chain links TRBV30 to TRBJ1-5; 7 bases fit TRBD1. Unmatched junction bases numbered 4, after V lost 3 bases and J lost 2 bases. This CDR3 is built from 14 residues. The germline V gene encodes CDR1 GTSNPN and CDR2 SVGIG (reference sequence). CDR3 in amino acids: CAWSTGVGNQPQHF. CDR3 DNA sequence: TGTGCCTGGAGCACAGGGGTTGGCAATCAGCCCCAGCATTTT.

This clonotype was recorded at least ten times. CDR3 loop: CASSPGDASYNEQFF. Written as DNA, the CDR3 is TGTGCCAGCAGCCCGGGGGACGCCTCCTACAATGAGCAGTTCTTC. This chain connects TRBV12-3 or TRBV12-4 to TRBJ2-1, with a possible D match to TRBD2 (6 bases). The CDR3 contains 15 residues. The V end was cut by 6 bases, the J end by 0 bases, with 12 bases between.

There are a few counts of this clonotype. This sequence joins TRBV4-1 and TRBJ2-2; D is unclear. Between the trimmed V and J ends, which lost 2 bases and 6 bases, there was a span of 7 bases. The germline gives CDR1 MGHRA, CDR2 YSYEKL. The CDR3 length is 13 residues. CDR3 nucleotide sequence: TGCGCCAGCAGCCAAAGATTTTCCGGGGAGCTGTTTTTT. Its protein product is CASSQRFSGELFF.

The CDR3 bases are TGTGCCAGCAGCCCGACAAGACTAGCGGGGGGGCGAGAGACCCAGTACTTC. It yields the protein CASSPTRLAGGRETQYF. The chain combines TRBV7-2 with TRBJ2-5, with TRBD2 matching 14 bases. J was trimmed by 4 bases and V by 5 bases; bases with no gene match: 9. The CDR3 loop spans 17 amino acids. Germline V gene data show CDR1 as SGHTA and CDR2 as FQGNSA.

This clonotype occurred many times. The rearrangement links TRBV7-3 to TRBJ2-1, with TRBD2 matching 9 bases. This CDR3 contains 14 residues. The germline CDR1 and CDR2 sequences are SGHTA and FQGTGA. Germline trimming cut 8 bases from V and 4 bases from J; bases unmatched to any gene: 6. The CDR3 protein is CASSVLAGYNEQFF. CDR3 DNA: TGTGCCAGCTCTGTCCTAGCGGGGTACAATGAGCAGTTCTTC.

This clonotype was observed a few times. J is TRBJ2-3 and V is TRBV4-3, with D possibly matching TRBD2 (5 bases). Per the germline V gene, CDR1 is LGHNA and CDR2 is YSLEER. Trimming left V 0 bases short and J 1 base short, with 11 bases between. The CDR3 is 16 amino acids. The CDR3 is CASSQDPLGGTDTQYF. The CDR3 DNA is TGCGCCAGCAGCCAAGATCCCCTCGGGGGCACAGATACGCAGTATTTT.

There are a few counts of this clonotype. The rearrangement uses TRBV4-1 and TRBJ1-6; 7 positions match TRBD1. Germline CDR1 is MGHRA and CDR2 is YSYEKL. The CDR3 contains 19 residues. The V segment lost 3 bases and the J segment 7 bases; nucleotides outside the gene matches: 18. The CDR3 DNA follows: TGCGCCAGCAGCCAGGGTGCGGCTCACAACAGGGGTGGCAATTCACCCCTCCACTTT. Protein sequence: CASSQGAAHNRGGNSPLHF.